The clone carrying this TCR beta chain appeared once. This clone may be a read error of a much larger clone one base away. The data originate from a study of molecular identifiers for immune sequencing clone quantification. Using its own MiXCR run on the PCR reads, TCRdb lists one record per CDR3 protein. The sample gives 300,000 to 400,000 distinct CDR3 sequences, 20% to 25% of which show up once; 0.75% to 0.85% is in the top ten. CDR3 size: 11 residues. Germline CDR1 is GTSNPN and CDR2 is SVGIG (reference sequence). Deletions cut 4 bases from V and 1 base from J, with 4 bases between. The chain links TRBV30 to TRBJ2-5; no clear D gene. The receptor comes from a human donor in good health. Some libraries in this study had Jurkat cell RNA spiked in. Sequenced sample: naive CD8+ T cells from blood, with Jurkat cell RNA spiked in. As to subset: FACS-sorted CD8+CD4-CCR7+CD45RA+ naive T cells. The CDR3 protein is CAWTIQETQYF. CDR3 coding DNA: TGTGCCTGGACCATCCAAGAGACCCAGTACTTC.